Included here is one T cell receptor beta chain sequence, with context. The antigen remains undetermined. One end of the junction varies from germline; a read error may be responsible. The data are from a study of blood T cells in healthy people across ages. Study-level findings and limits: Among T cells, TCR beta diversity per million cells dropped roughly linearly as age rose. The CMV status of each donor remained undetermined, and this could have confounded shifts in expanded clonotypes. Those diversity estimates obtained from one million T cells were thought to be underestimates.

The CDR3 is 15 residues long. Germline loops: CDR1 LGHNA, CDR2 YSLEER. The second PCR ran 7 to 11 cycles with a sample-barcoded 5' primer and J-beta primers. TCRdb processed the 5' RACE reads anew with MiXCR; each CDR3 protein has one entry. The sample contains about 780,000 distinct CDR3 sequences, 46% of which appear only once. V and J are TRBV4-3 and TRBJ1-1; D is perhaps TRBD1 (6 bases). The TCR comes from an elderly man in good health. Sequenced input: blood. CDR3 loop: CASSQEQGRNAEAFF. The CDR3 DNA follows: TGCGCCAGCAGCCAAGAACAGGGTCGGAACGCTGAAGCTTTCTTT.